This T cell receptor (beta chain) was documented in a study of T cell changes during pregnancy in multiple sclerosis. The table lists this clone with a few counts. Germline CDR1 reads SGHRS; CDR2 reads YFSETQ. Trimming shortened V by 2 bases and J by 0 bases, and 5 bases separated the two germline ends. The CDR3 extends over 13 amino acids. Assay: immunoSEQ multiplex PCR; the TCRdb copy retains only in-frame clones and omits some. There are more than 55,000 clones in the sample; around 92% occur only once, and 1% to 1.5% lies in the top ten. The genes are TRBV5-1 and TRBJ1-1; D call uncertain. Sequencing was performed on peripheral blood, taken after pregnancy. The source is a female donor in good health, enrolled as a control in a pregnancy study. CDR3 bases: TGCGCCAGCAGCTTCAATTTGAACACTGAAGCTTTCTTT. It codes for CASSFNLNTEAFF.